The T cell receptor (beta chain) described here comes from a study of T cells in Graves' hyperthyroidism and ophthalmopathy. Calling Graves' hyperthyroidism stable meant ophthalmopathy did not progress within 18 months. With a duration under 2 months, the hyperthyroidism was newly diagnosed in patients aged 18 to 65. Uncontrolled infection, other autoimmune disease, pregnancy or lactation disqualified patients from enrolment. RNA transcripts gave rise to amplified TCR beta CDR3 regions. The primer set for the first-round RT-PCR of the TCR CDR3 was HTBI. TCRdb re-called the multiplex PCR reads with MiXCR, one entry per CDR3 protein. In the table there are about 210,000 distinct CDR3 sequences, 17% of which are singletons. V was trimmed by 0 bases and J by 1 base, leaving 18 bases between them. The CDR3 runs 18 residues. CDR1 and CDR2 (germline): MGHRA, YSYEKL. Findings and limits, study-wide: Blood also showed most of the thyroid clonotypes that were expanded above 0.001.

On this clonotype: Its antigen remains unidentified.

The chain joins TRBV4-1 to TRBJ2-5; D may be TRBD2 (5 bases). The specimen was blood. The TCR originated in a man over 45 with Graves' hyperthyroidism. The CDR3 region is CASSQDRGARGPQETQYF. The CDR3 DNA is TGCGCCAGCAGCCAAGACCGCGGCGCCCGGGGTCCCCAAGAGACCCAGTACTTC.